The rows below give T cell receptor beta chains drawn from one sample of a study of T cells in localized non-small cell lung cancer. Sequencing was performed with immunoSEQ multiplex PCR; in TCRdb, only in-frame clones are kept and a portion is missing. Altogether about 26,000 clones are present, approximately 90% being singletons, with the ten largest covering about 4%. The sample consisted of peripheral blood, taken before any cancer treatment. The receptor source for this set is a female donor older than 55 with stage II squamous cell lung carcinoma. CDR3s include the opening cysteine and the closing phenylalanine or tryptophan. Fields, in order: J gene, clone size, V gene, CDR3 length, D gene, CDR3 protein, CDR3 DNA. D genes are given only for firm matches. Clone size appears in some rows only: once, few, many, or a class for an expanded clone.

TRBJ2-7,NA,TRBV19,15,TRBD1,CASSTQTGATDEQYF,TGTGCCAGTAGTACACAGACAGGGGCGACGGACGAGCAGTACTTC
TRBJ2-6,NA,TRBV6-5,16,NA,CASSYSQGGGANVLTF,TGTGCCAGCAGTTACTCACAGGGAGGTGGGGCCAACGTCCTGACTTTC
TRBJ2-7,NA,TRBV28,14,NA,CASSERPISYEQYF,TGTGCCAGCAGTGAGAGGCCGATATCCTACGAGCAGTACTTC
TRBJ2-2,once,TRBV30,14,TRBD2,CAWRLAGDTGELFF,TGTGCCTGGAGACTAGCGGGGGACACCGGGGAGCTGTTTTTT
TRBJ2-2,NA,TRBV15,16,TRBD1,CATPTDQGAYTGELFF,TGTGCCACCCCTACTGATCAGGGGGCATATACCGGGGAGCTGTTTTTT
TRBJ1-2,NA,TRBV5-4,14,NA,CASSPGGAGYGYTF,TGTGCCAGCAGCCCCGGGGGGGCGGGTTATGGCTACACCTTC
TRBJ2-3,NA,TRBV5-1,13,NA,CASSLDSTDTQYF,TGCGCCAGCAGCTTAGATAGCACAGATACGCAGTATTTT
TRBJ1-1,NA,TRBV9,13,NA,CASSVRGADEAFF,TGTGCCAGCAGCGTCCGAGGTGCAGATGAAGCTTTCTTT
TRBJ2-3,NA,TRBV5-1,15,NA,CASSLRGPAEEAQYF,TGCGCCAGCAGCTTGCGGGGGCCCGCGGAAGAGGCGCAGTATTTT
TRBJ2-1,NA,TRBV4-2,17,TRBD1,CASSQSSGTGGRNEQFF,TGTGCCAGCAGCCAGAGCTCCGGGACAGGGGGTCGCAATGAGCAGTTCTTC
TRBJ1-2,NA,TRBV7-9,16,TRBD1,CASSFGKRDSLYGYTF,TGTGCCAGCAGCTTCGGGAAGAGGGACAGCCTCTATGGCTACACCTTC
TRBJ1-2,NA,TRBV30,15,TRBD1,CAWSPLGQGAAGYTF,TGTGCCTGGTCCCCCTTGGGGCAGGGGGCGGCCGGCTACACCTTC
TRBJ2-2,NA,TRBV7-8,19,NA,CASSPRPVIRLGNTGELFF,TGTGCCAGCAGCCCGCGGCCTGTTATTCGACTAGGGAACACCGGGGAGCTGTTTTTT
TRBJ1-2,NA,TRBV7-9,13,NA,CASSSTLFYGYTF,TGTGCCAGCAGCTCGACGCTCTTCTATGGCTACACCTTC
TRBJ2-5,NA,TRBV18,15,TRBD2,CASSPQGTSRETQYF,TGTGCCAGCTCACCTCAGGGGACTAGCAGAGAGACCCAGTACTTC
TRBJ2-3,NA,TRBV5-1,16,NA,CASSPGPRDGSDTQYF,TGCGCCAGCAGCCCGGGGCCGCGGGATGGCTCAGATACGCAGTATTTT
TRBJ1-5,NA,TRBV6-1,14,TRBD1,CASRPTGGNGPQHF,TGTGCCAGCAGACCGACAGGGGGCAATGGGCCCCAGCATTTT
TRBJ1-5,NA,TRBV10-2,18,NA,CASSESGPGQYSNQPQHF,TGCGCCAGCAGTGAGTCGGGCCCCGGGCAGTATAGCAATCAGCCCCAGCATTTT
TRBJ2-1,once,TRBV5-8,15,NA,CASTQDRGPYNEQFF,TGTGCCAGCACCCAGGACCGGGGCCCTTACAATGAGCAGTTCTTC
TRBJ1-5,NA,TRBV2,13,NA,CASTTGGGQPQHF,TGTGCCAGCACTACCGGGGGCGGTCAGCCCCAGCATTTT
TRBJ1-4,NA,TRBV4-2,15,TRBD1,CASSQQTGLTEKLFF,TGTGCCAGCAGCCAACAGACAGGGCTCACGGAAAAACTGTTTTTT
TRBJ1-1,once,TRBV5-4,15,TRBD1,CASRRTGRANTEAFF,TGTGCCAGCAGACGGACAGGGAGGGCGAACACTGAAGCTTTCTTT
TRBJ1-1,NA,TRBV13,14,NA,CASSPRQGGTEAFF,TGTGCCAGCAGCCCCCGGCAGGGAGGGACTGAAGCTTTCTTT
TRBJ1-2,NA,TRBV28,15,NA,CASSLITGSNYGYTF,TGTGCCAGCAGTTTAATCACAGGTTCGAACTATGGCTACACCTTC
TRBJ1-1,NA,TRBV4-2,18,TRBD1,CASSQGTLQGARGTEAFF,TGTGCCAGCAGCCAAGGCACACTACAGGGGGCCCGCGGGACTGAAGCTTTCTTT
TRBJ2-1,NA,TRBV10-3,12,NA,CAIRRTGDEQFF,TGTGCCATCAGGAGGACTGGAGATGAGCAGTTCTTC
TRBJ2-5,NA,TRBV4-1,16,TRBD2,CASSQGQAGGQETQYF,TGCGCCAGCAGCCAAGGTCAAGCGGGGGGCCAAGAGACCCAGTACTTC